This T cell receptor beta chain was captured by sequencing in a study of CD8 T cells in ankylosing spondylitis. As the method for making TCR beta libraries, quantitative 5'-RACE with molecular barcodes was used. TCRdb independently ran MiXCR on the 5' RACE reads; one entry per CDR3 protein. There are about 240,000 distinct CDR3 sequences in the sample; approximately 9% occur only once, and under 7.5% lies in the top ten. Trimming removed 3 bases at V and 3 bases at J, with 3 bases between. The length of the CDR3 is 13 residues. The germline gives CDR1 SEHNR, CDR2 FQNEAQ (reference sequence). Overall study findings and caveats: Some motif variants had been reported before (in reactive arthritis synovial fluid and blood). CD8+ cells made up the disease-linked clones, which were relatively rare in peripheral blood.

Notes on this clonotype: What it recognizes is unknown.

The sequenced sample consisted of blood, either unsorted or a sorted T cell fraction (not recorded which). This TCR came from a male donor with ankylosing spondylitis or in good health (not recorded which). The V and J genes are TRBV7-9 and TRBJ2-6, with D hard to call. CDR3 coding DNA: TGTGCCAGCAGCTTGGGTGGGGCCAACGTCCTGACTTTC. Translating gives CASSLGGANVLTF.